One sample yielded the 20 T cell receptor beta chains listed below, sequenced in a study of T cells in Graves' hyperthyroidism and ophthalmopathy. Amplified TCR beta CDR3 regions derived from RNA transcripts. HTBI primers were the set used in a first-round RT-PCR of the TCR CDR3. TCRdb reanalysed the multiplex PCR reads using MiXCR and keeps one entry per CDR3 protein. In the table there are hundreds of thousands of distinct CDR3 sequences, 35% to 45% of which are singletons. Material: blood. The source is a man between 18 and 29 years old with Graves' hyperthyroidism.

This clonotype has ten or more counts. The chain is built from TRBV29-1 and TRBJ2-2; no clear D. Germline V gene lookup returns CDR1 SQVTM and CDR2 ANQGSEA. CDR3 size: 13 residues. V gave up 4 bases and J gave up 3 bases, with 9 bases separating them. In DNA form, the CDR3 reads TGCAGCGTTGCTCGACCGTACACCGGGGAGCTGTTTTTT. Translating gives CSVARPYTGELFF.

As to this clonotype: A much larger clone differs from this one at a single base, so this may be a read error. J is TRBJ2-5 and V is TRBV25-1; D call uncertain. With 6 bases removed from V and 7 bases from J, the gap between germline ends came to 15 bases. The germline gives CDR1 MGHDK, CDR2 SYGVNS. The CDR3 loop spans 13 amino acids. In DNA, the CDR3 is TGTGCCAGCAGCGTATCCGTACGGGCGACCCAGTACTTC. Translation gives CASSVSVRATQYF.

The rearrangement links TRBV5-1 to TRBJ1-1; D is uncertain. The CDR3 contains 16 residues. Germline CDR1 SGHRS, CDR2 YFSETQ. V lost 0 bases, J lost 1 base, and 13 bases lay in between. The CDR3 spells CASSLAVASTNTEAFF. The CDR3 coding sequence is TGCGCCAGCAGCTTGGCCGTGGCCTCCACGAACACTGAAGCTTTCTTT.

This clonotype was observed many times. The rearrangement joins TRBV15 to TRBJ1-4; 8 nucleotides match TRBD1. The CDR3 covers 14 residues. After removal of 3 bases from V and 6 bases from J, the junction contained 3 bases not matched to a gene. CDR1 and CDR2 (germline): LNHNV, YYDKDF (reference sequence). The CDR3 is CATSRDREDEKLFF. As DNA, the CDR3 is TGTGCCACCAGCAGGGACAGGGAGGATGAAAAACTGTTTTTT.

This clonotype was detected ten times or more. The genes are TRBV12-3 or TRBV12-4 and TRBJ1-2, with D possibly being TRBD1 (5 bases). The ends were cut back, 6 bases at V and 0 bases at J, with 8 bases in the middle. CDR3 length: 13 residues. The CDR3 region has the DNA TGTGCCAGCAGCCCGGGGGCTAACTATGGCTACACCTTC. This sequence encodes CASSPGANYGYTF.

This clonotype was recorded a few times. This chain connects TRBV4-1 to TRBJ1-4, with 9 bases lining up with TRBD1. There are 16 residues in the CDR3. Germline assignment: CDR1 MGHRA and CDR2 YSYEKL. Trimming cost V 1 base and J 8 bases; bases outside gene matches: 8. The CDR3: CASSQGAGTGREKLFF. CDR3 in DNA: TGCGCCAGCAGCCAAGGGGCCGGGACAGGGAGAGAAAAACTGTTTTTT.

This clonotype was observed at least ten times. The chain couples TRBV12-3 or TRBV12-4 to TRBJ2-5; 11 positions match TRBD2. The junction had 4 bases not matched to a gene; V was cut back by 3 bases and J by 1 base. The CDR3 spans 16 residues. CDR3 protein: CASSFRLAGRQETQYF. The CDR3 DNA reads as TGTGCCAGCAGTTTCCGACTAGCGGGGCGCCAAGAGACCCAGTACTTC.

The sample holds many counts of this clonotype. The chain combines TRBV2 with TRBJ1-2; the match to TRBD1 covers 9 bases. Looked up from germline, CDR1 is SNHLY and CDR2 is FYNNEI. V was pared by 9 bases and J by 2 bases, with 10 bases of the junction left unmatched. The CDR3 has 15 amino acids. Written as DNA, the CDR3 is TGTGCCAGTTATGGACAGGGGAACTCCAACTATGGCTACACCTTC. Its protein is CASYGQGNSNYGYTF.

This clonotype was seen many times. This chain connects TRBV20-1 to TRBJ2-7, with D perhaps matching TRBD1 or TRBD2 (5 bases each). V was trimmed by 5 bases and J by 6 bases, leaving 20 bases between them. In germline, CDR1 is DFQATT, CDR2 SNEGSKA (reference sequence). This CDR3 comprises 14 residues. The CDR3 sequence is CSAYSMGERFEQYF. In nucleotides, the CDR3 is TGCAGTGCTTATTCTATGGGGGAGCGTTTCGAGCAGTACTTC.

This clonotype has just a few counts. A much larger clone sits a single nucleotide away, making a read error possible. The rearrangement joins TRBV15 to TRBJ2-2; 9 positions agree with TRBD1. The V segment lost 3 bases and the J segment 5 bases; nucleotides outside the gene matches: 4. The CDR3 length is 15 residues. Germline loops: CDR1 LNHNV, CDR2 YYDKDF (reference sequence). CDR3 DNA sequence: TGTGCCACCAGCAGTTGGGACAGGGCTACCGGGGAGCTGTTTTTT. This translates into CATSSWDRATGELFF.

Here the CDR3 DNA reads TGTGCCAGCACCTCCGACAGGGATAATGAAAAACTGTTTTTT. This encodes CASTSDRDNEKLFF. The chain recombines TRBV7-6 with TRBJ1-4; 7 bases agree with TRBD1. This CDR3 is 14 amino acids long. Trimming at V came to 7 bases and at J to 4 bases, leaving 6 bases not matched to a gene. CDR1 is SGHVS and CDR2 is FNYEAQ in the germline V gene.

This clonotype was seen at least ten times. CDR3 DNA: TGTGCCAGTAGTATAGCCTTGGACAGCGTCAATGAAAAACTGTTTTTT. This codes for CASSIALDSVNEKLFF. The chain is built from TRBV19 and TRBJ1-4, with D maybe TRBD1 (6 bases). The V gene's germline CDR1 is LNHDA and CDR2 SQIVND (reference sequence). The CDR3 extends over 16 amino acids. Trimming took off 1 base at V and 5 bases at J, with 14 bases between the two ends.

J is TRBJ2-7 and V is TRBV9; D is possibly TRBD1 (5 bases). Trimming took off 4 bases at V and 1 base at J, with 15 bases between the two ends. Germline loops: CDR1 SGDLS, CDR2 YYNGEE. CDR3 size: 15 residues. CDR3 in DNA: TGTGCCAGCAGCCCCTCTCCAGGGTCTTCCTACGAGCAGTACTTC. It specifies CASSPSPGSSYEQYF.

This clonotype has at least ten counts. The CDR3 loop is CSVEDSWARTEAFF. In DNA form, the CDR3 reads TGCAGCGTTGAGGACAGTTGGGCGCGCACTGAAGCTTTCTTT. The chain recombines TRBV29-1 with TRBJ1-1, with D possibly TRBD1 on 6 matching bases. CDR3 length: 14 residues. The V gene lost 3 bases and the J gene lost 4 bases, with 15 bases spanning the gap. Germline V CDR1 and CDR2: SQVTM, ANQGSEA. Full variable domain (remainder filled in from reference TRBV29-1 and TRBJ1-1): SAVISQKPSRDICQRGTSLTIQCQVDSQVTMMFWYRQQPGQSLTLIATANQGSEATYESGFVIDKFPISRPNLTFSTLTVSNMSPEDSSIYLCSVEDSWARTEAFFGQGTRLTVV.

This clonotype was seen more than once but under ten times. In nucleotides, the CDR3 is TGCAGCGGCCTGGGCAGGGGGCTCCACACCTTC. This codes for CSGLGRGLHTF. The chain links TRBV29-1 to TRBJ1-2; TRBD1 aligns across 8 bases. This CDR3 region has 11 residues. With V trimmed by 7 bases and J by 12 bases, 10 bases remained unmatched. The V gene's germline CDR1 is SQVTM and CDR2 ANQGSEA.

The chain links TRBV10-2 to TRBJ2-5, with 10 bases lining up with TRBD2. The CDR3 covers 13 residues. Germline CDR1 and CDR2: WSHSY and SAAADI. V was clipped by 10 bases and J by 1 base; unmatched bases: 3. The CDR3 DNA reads TGCGCCACCCAGCGGGGGGGCCAAGAGACCCAGTACTTC. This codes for CATQRGGQETQYF.

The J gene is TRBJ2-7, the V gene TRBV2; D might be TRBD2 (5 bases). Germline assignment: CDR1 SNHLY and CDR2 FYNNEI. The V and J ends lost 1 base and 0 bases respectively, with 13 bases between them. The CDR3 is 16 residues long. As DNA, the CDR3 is TGTGCCAGCAGTGAAGGGACTGGGATTAGCTCCTACGAGCAGTACTTC. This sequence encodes CASSEGTGISSYEQYF.

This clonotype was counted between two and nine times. The CDR3: CASSLAGDSYTYEQYF. The CDR3 coding sequence is TGCGCCAGCAGCTTGGCCGGGGACAGCTATACCTACGAGCAGTACTTC. This chain joins TRBV5-1 and TRBJ2-7; TRBD1 aligns across 7 bases. CDR3 size: 16 residues. Trimming removed 0 bases from V and 2 bases from J; junction bases left unmatched: 8. CDR1 is SGHRS and CDR2 is YFSETQ in the germline V gene.

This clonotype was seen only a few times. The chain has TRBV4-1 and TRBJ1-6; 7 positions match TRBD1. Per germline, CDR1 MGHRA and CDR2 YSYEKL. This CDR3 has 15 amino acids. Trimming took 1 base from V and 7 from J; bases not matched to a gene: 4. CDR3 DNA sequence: TGCGCCAGCAGCCAAGTTGAGGGACAGAATTCACCCCTCCACTTT. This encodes CASSQVEGQNSPLHF.

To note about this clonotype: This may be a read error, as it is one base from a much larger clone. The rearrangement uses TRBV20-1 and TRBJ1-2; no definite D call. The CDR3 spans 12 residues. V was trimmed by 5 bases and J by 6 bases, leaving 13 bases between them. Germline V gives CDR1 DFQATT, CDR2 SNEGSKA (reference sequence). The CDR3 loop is CSAPNRGNGYTF. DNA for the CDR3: TGCAGTGCTCCCAACAGAGGGAATGGCTACACCTTC.